This T cell receptor (beta chain) was sequenced in a study of T cells in Graves' hyperthyroidism and ophthalmopathy. Study context: Specimen type is peripheral blood, collected at initial diagnosis prior to any treatment. Study conclusions and caveats: Separation of ophthalmopathy from stable hyperthyroidism was achieved by a 13 V-J model. Blood also held most thyroid clonotypes expanded beyond 0.001.

Germline values: CDR1 DFQATT, CDR2 SNEGSKA (reference sequence). The CDR3 runs 13 residues. V was cut by 4 bases and J by 1 base, with 11 bases left in between. A note on this clonotype: Its antigen is undetermined.

Amplified TCR beta CDR3 regions came from RNA transcripts. Primed by the HTBI set, a first-round RT-PCR was run on the TCR CDR3. TCRdb analysed the multiplex PCR reads with MiXCR anew, one entry per CDR3 protein. This sample has about 600,000 distinct CDR3 sequences, with approximately 15% found just once. The TCR was taken from a woman between 40 and 55 years old with Graves' ophthalmopathy. The chain combines TRBV20-1 with TRBJ2-7; D is possibly TRBD2 (6 bases). Sequenced material: blood. The CDR3 DNA is TGCAGTGCTATGTTACTAGCTTCCTACGAGCAGTACTTC. This sequence encodes CSAMLLASYEQYF.